These 29 T cell receptor beta chains share one sample of origin, sequenced in a study of beta chain features in type 1 diabetes. Study results and limitations: All four CD4+ subsets from Type 1 diabetes patients carried moderately but significantly shorter TCRB CDR3s.

Every isolated RNA sample was fully reverse transcribed, so sequencing captured expressed TCRB transcripts. Assay: immunoSEQ multiplex PCR; the TCRdb copy retains only in-frame clones and omits some. This sample has under 300,000 clones, with approximately 13% found just once. No antigen is known for these receptors. The sequenced material came from naive CD4+ T cells from blood. These receptors were obtained from a man younger than 45 with type 1 diabetes.

The rearrangement uses TRBV4-2 and TRBJ2-3; the match to TRBD2 covers 7 bases. This CDR3 contains 15 residues. Germline-derived CDR1 and CDR2 are LGHNA and YNFKEQ. The V and J ends lost 5 bases and 5 bases, in that order; junction bases with no gene match: 10. CDR3: CASSSPPGGGDTQYF. The CDR3 nucleotides are TGTGCCAGCAGCAGCCCCCCCGGCGGGGGAGATACGCAGTATTTT.

This clone was counted a few times. The rearrangement uses TRBV14 and TRBJ2-7; TRBD2 agrees at 8 bases. Germline V CDR1 and CDR2: SGHDN, FVKESK. Trimming at V came to 4 bases and at J to 7 bases, leaving 9 bases not matched to a gene. This CDR3 region has 14 residues. The CDR3 here is CASSPGGPYDEQYF. CDR3 sequence (DNA): TGTGCCAGCAGCCCGGGGGGGCCCTACGATGAGCAGTACTTC.

This chain uses TRBV4-1 with TRBJ1-1; TRBD1 might be the D (5 bases). The germline V and J ends were trimmed by 8 bases and 0 bases, with 13 bases remaining between them. The V gene's germline CDR1 is MGHRA and CDR2 YSYEKL. The CDR3 spans 14 residues. This chain's CDR3 is CASGKTAMNTEAFF. Here the CDR3 DNA reads TGCGCCAGCGGAAAGACAGCCATGAACACTGAAGCTTTCTTT.

In its sample, this clone was seen a few times. This sequence joins TRBV9 and TRBJ2-2; possible D gene TRBD1, 5 bases. Per the germline V gene, CDR1 is SGDLS and CDR2 is YYNGEE. Deletions cut 4 bases from V and 4 bases from J, with 11 bases between. There are 14 residues in the CDR3. The CDR3 DNA sequence: TGTGCCAGCAGCCTTACTCAGGGCACCGGGGAGCTGTTTTTT. Translation: CASSLTQGTGELFF.

The chain combines TRBV30 with TRBJ1-1; TRBD1 agrees at 7 bases. The CDR3 loop spans 14 amino acids. Germline values: CDR1 GTSNPN, CDR2 SVGIG (reference sequence). V lost 4 bases to trimming and J lost 1 base; unmatched junction nucleotides: 6. In DNA, the CDR3 is TGTGCCTGGACCCGGGACAGATCGAACACTGAAGCTTTCTTT. Amino acid sequence: CAWTRDRSNTEAFF. Based on the CDR3 plus reference TRBV30 and TRBJ1-1, the full variable domain is SQTIHQWPATLVQPVGSPLSLECTVEGTSNPNLYWYRQAAGRGLQLLFYSVGIGQISSEVPQNLSASRPQDRQFILSSKKLLLSDSGFYLCAWTRDRSNTEAFFGQGTRLTVV.

This clone came up a few times. J is TRBJ2-7 and V is TRBV6-5, with 11 positions matching TRBD2. CDR1 MNHEY and CDR2 SVGAGI come from the germline V gene. The CDR3 has 14 residues. The J segment lost 5 bases and the V segment lost 10 bases, leaving 10 bases of the junction unmatched. Here the CDR3 DNA reads TGTGCCACCCAAGAGGGTAGCGGGGGGGACGAGCAGTACTTC. Amino acids: CATQEGSGGDEQYF.

V usage is TRBV9 and J usage is TRBJ2-7; 12 nucleotides align to TRBD2. Trimming cost V 0 bases and J 6 bases; bases outside gene matches: 7. Per the germline V gene, CDR1 is SGDLS and CDR2 is YYNGEE. The CDR3 sequence is 16 residues long. The CDR3 bases are TGTGCCAGCAGCGTAGGGCTAGCGGGGGGGCCCTCCGAGCAGTACTTC. Protein product: CASSVGLAGGPSEQYF.

There are a few counts of this clone. The chain joins TRBV5-1 to TRBJ1-1; a weak D match, TRBD1 (5 bases). The CDR3 extends over 15 amino acids. V lost 2 bases and J 0 bases, leaving 11 bases between the germline ends. Germline CDR1 is SGHRS and CDR2 is YFSETQ. CDR3 protein: CASSLGRQLNTEAFF. CDR3 DNA: TGCGCCAGCAGCTTAGGCCGACAGTTGAACACTGAAGCTTTCTTT.

This chain links TRBV6-4 with TRBJ2-1; maybe TRBD2 (6 bases). Looked up from germline, CDR1 is MRHNA and CDR2 is SNTAGT. Trimming removed 2 bases from V and 12 bases from J, with 26 bases in between. There are 17 residues in the CDR3. The CDR3 region is CASSDRNRGLRLSRQFF. DNA for the CDR3: TGTGCCAGCAGTGACCGGAACCGCGGACTACGGCTAAGTAGGCAGTTCTTC.

The rearrangement links TRBV5-6 to TRBJ2-5; 7 bases map to TRBD1. Trimming at V came to 4 bases and at J to 2 bases, leaving 5 bases not matched to a gene. The germline gives CDR1 SGHDT, CDR2 YYEEEE. The CDR3 has 14 residues. The CDR3 DNA reads as TGTGCCAGCAGCATCCGGGGACAGCAAGAGACCCAGTACTTC. Translating gives CASSIRGQQETQYF.

This sequence joins TRBV6-1 and TRBJ2-7; D is perhaps TRBD1 (6 bases). This CDR3 comprises 14 residues. V was clipped by 6 bases and J by 0 bases, with 12 bases between them. Germline V lookup: CDR1 MNHNS, CDR2 SASEGT. This CDR3 is CASSMGQSSYEQYF. For the CDR3, the DNA is TGTGCCAGCAGCATGGGACAAAGCTCCTACGAGCAGTACTTC.

This clone has more than one count but fewer than ten. The V gene is TRBV25-1, the J gene TRBJ1-1; 7 bases fit TRBD1. Unmatched junction bases numbered 5, after V lost 3 bases and J lost 7 bases. CDR1 and CDR2 from the germline V gene are MGHDK and SYGVNS. CDR3 length equals 13 residues. CDR3 in DNA: TGTGCCAGCAGTGATCGGAGACAGGGTGAAGCTTTCTTT. Its translation: CASSDRRQGEAFF.

The sample holds a few counts of this clone. A junction end diverges from the germline sequence, so it may reflect a read error. The chain joins TRBV11-2 to TRBJ2-7; D is ambiguous. The CDR3 loop spans 13 amino acids. Germline lookup yields CDR1 SGHAT and CDR2 FQNNGV. The CDR3 DNA follows: TGTGCCAGCAGCCTAGAGCGTGATTTCGAGCAGTACTTC. This encodes CASSLERDFEQYF.

The chain has TRBV6-4 and TRBJ2-5; possibly TRBD2 for D (6 bases). The germline gives CDR1 MRHNA, CDR2 SNTAGT. Trimming shortened V by 6 bases and J by 5 bases, and 13 bases separated the two germline ends. This CDR3 is 13 amino acids long. The CDR3 sequence is CASSRDLGETQYF. The CDR3 DNA reads as TGTGCCAGCAGCAGGGACTTAGGGGAGACCCAGTACTTC.

The chain employs TRBV4-2 and TRBJ2-1, with 8 bases lining up with TRBD1. V shed 4 bases, J shed 5 bases, and the junction held 7 bases outside the gene matches. The CDR3 extends over 15 amino acids. Germline loops: CDR1 LGHNA, CDR2 YNFKEQ. CDR3: CASSPGQGRNNEQFF. The CDR3 DNA sequence: TGTGCCAGCAGCCCCGGACAGGGACGAAACAATGAGCAGTTCTTC.

The chain has TRBV6-1 and TRBJ2-1, with 7 bases matching TRBD1. Germline CDR1 reads MNHNS; CDR2 reads SASEGT. The V gene end was trimmed by 8 bases and the J gene end by 9 bases; junction bases not matched to a gene: 10. The CDR3 loop spans 13 amino acids. CDR3 loop: CASVDQGVGEQFF. The CDR3 DNA reads as TGTGCCAGCGTAGATCAGGGGGTCGGTGAGCAGTTCTTC.

This clone was counted between two and nine times. In DNA form, the CDR3 reads TGTGCCAGTAGTTCCCGGACAGGGGGCACTGAAGCTTTCTTT. Protein sequence: CASSSRTGGTEAFF. This chain links TRBV19 with TRBJ1-1; 10 bases line up with TRBD1. This CDR3 contains 14 residues. Trimming at V came to 5 bases and at J to 4 bases, leaving 4 bases not matched to a gene. Per germline, CDR1 LNHDA and CDR2 SQIVND (reference sequence). Based on the CDR3 plus reference TRBV19 and TRBJ1-1, the full variable domain is DGGITQSPKYLFRKEGQNVTLSCEQNLNHDAMYWYRQDPGQGLRLIYYSQIVNDFQKGDIAEGYSVSREKKESFPLTVTSAQKNPTAFYLCASSSRTGGTEAFFGQGTRLTVV.

This chain joins TRBV5-4 and TRBJ2-5, with TRBD2 matching over 9 bases. The J segment lost 4 bases and the V segment lost 4 bases, leaving 2 bases of the junction unmatched. The CDR3 has 13 residues. From germline, CDR1 is SGHNT and CDR2 YYREEE (reference sequence). The CDR3 loop reads CASSRGGGETQYF. CDR3 nucleotides: TGTGCCAGCAGCCGCGGGGGGGGAGAGACCCAGTACTTC.

The CDR3 region has the DNA TGTGCCAGCAGCCCCATGGGAGTTCAGCCCCAGCATTTT. Translation gives CASSPMGVQPQHF. The chain joins TRBV5-6 to TRBJ1-5, with D unresolved. CDR1 and CDR2 (germline): SGHDT, YYEEEE. The V gene lost 4 bases and the J gene lost 6 bases, with 11 bases spanning the gap. The CDR3 sequence is 13 residues long.

This clone appeared a few times. V usage is TRBV29-1 and J usage is TRBJ1-2; TRBD1 is a possible D gene (6 bases). The length of the CDR3 is 11 residues. V shed 6 bases and J shed 3 bases, with 8 bases lying between them. CDR1 is SQVTM and CDR2 is ANQGSEA in the germline V gene. The CDR3 region has the DNA TGCAGCGTCGGACAGTACTATGGCTACACCTTC. Translation gives CSVGQYYGYTF.

The rearrangement joins TRBV5-6 to TRBJ1-2; D unresolved. The CDR3 is 14 residues long. Per the germline V gene, CDR1 is SGHDT and CDR2 is YYEEEE. Trimming stripped 3 bases from V and 4 bases from J, with 13 bases between. CDR3 amino acids: CASSSSGAPYGYTF. CDR3 DNA: TGTGCCAGCAGCTCGTCAGGTGCTCCCTATGGCTACACCTTC.

The table lists this clone with a few counts. The J gene is TRBJ1-5, the V gene TRBV30; D remains unclear. The CDR3 length is 13 residues. CDR1 GTSNPN and CDR2 SVGIG come from the germline V gene (reference sequence). Trimming removed 3 bases from V and 9 bases from J, with 15 bases in between. The CDR3, as DNA: TGTGCCTGGAGCGGAGGGCCCGCCCGGCCCCAGCATTTT. Its translation: CAWSGGPARPQHF.

V gene TRBV10-3 combines with J gene TRBJ2-7; D may be TRBD2 (5 bases). The CDR3 contains 12 residues. V shed 2 bases and J shed 12 bases, with 14 bases lying between them. From germline, CDR1 is ENHRY and CDR2 SYGVKD. This CDR3 is CAISEPDGVPYF. CDR3 nucleotide sequence: TGTGCCATCAGTGAGCCAGACGGGGTTCCGTACTTC.

The V and J genes are TRBV5-6 and TRBJ1-2, with D possibly being TRBD1 (6 bases). Germline V lookup: CDR1 SGHDT, CDR2 YYEEEE. The CDR3 totals 15 residues. Trimming cost V 1 base and J 4 bases, with 14 bases left between them. The CDR3 loop is CASSLLQGVSYGYTF. The DNA of the CDR3 is TGTGCCAGCAGCTTGCTACAGGGAGTATCCTATGGCTACACCTTC. Full variable domain (rest looked up from reference TRBV5-6 and TRBJ1-2): DAGVTQSPTHLIKTRGQQVTLRCSPKSGHDTVSWYQQALGQGPQFIFQYYEEEERQRGNFPDRFSGHQFPNYSSELNVNALLLGDSALYLCASSLLQGVSYGYTFGSGTRLTVV.

V gene TRBV7-2 combines with J gene TRBJ1-5; 9 nucleotides agree with TRBD1. The CDR3 runs 14 residues. Germline CDR1 reads SGHTA; CDR2 reads FQGNSA. After removal of 5 bases from V and 7 bases from J, the junction contained 6 bases not matched to a gene. The CDR3: CASSPTGGGQPQHF. In DNA, the CDR3 is TGTGCCAGCAGCCCGACAGGGGGAGGACAGCCCCAGCATTTT.

The chain employs TRBV11-2 and TRBJ2-7; TRBD1 agrees at 7 bases. CDR1 is SGHAT, CDR2 FQNNGV, per germline. V lost 1 base, J lost 3 bases, and 12 bases stayed unmatched. CDR3 length equals 17 residues. CDR3 nucleotides: TGTGCCAGCAGCTTAGGTCCCCGAACAGGGGCGATCTACGAGCAGTACTTC. Translated: CASSLGPRTGAIYEQYF.

The rearrangement uses TRBV4-1 and TRBJ2-2; 13 positions agree with TRBD2. This CDR3 has 18 residues. After removal of 1 base from V and 6 bases from J, the junction contained 8 bases not matched to a gene. Germline CDR1 is MGHRA and CDR2 is YSYEKL. CDR3 in DNA: TGCGCCAGCAGCCAAGGCGGACTAGCGGGAGTTAGGGCCGGGGAGCTGTTTTTT. This translates into CASSQGGLAGVRAGELFF.

The table lists this clone with a few counts. The rearrangement uses TRBV9 and TRBJ1-1; 8 positions agree with TRBD1. Germline trimming cut 4 bases from V and 3 bases from J; bases unmatched to any gene: 8. This CDR3 has 15 amino acids. Per germline, CDR1 SGDLS and CDR2 YYNGEE. CDR3 nucleotide sequence: TGTGCCAGCAGCACAGACAGGGGCTGGGACACTGAAGCTTTCTTT. Its protein is CASSTDRGWDTEAFF. Full variable domain (outside the CDR3, taken from reference TRBV9 and TRBJ1-1): DSGVTQTPKHLITATGQRVTLRCSPRSGDLSVYWYQQSLDQGLQFLIQYYNGEERAKGNILERFSAQQFPDLHSELNLSSLELGDSALYFCASSTDRGWDTEAFFGQGTRLTVV.

The chain links TRBV7-2 to TRBJ2-2; 8 nucleotides line up with TRBD1. Per germline, CDR1 SGHTA and CDR2 FQGNSA. The trim removed 5 bases at V and 6 bases at J, leaving 5 bases unmatched. The CDR3 loop spans 14 amino acids. This CDR3 is CASSIDRGAGELFF. CDR3 coding DNA: TGTGCCAGCAGCATCGACAGGGGTGCCGGGGAGCTGTTTTTT. Based on the CDR3 plus reference TRBV7-2 and TRBJ2-2, the full variable domain is GAGVSQSPSNKVTEKGKDVELRCDPISGHTALYWYRQSLGQGLEFLIYFQGNSAPDKSGLPSDRFSAERTGGSVSTLTIQRTQQEDSAVYLCASSIDRGAGELFFGEGSRLTVL.